A single T cell receptor (beta chain) is shown here with its context. Authors' methods: Using reference gene primer amplification, nucleated cell counts were estimated. Sequenced by immunoSEQ multiplex PCR; TCRdb stores in-frame clones only, minus some. For V, J and clone size, that table is used; D and trimming come from the DNA. The repertoire holds 86,000 or so clones, with approximately 86% as singletons. This entry is derived from a study of blood T cell repertoires in COVID-19. About the research overall: Spain, Italy and the United States supplied samples that represented acute and convalescent COVID-19. Sample material is recorded as cDNA or gDNA derived from T cells, B-cell-depleted T cells, or PBMCs.

Trimming removed 3 bases at V and 10 bases at J, with 15 bases between. The CDR3 is made up of 13 amino acids. This sequence originates from a man in his fifties or sixties with active or convalescent COVID-19. The chain has TRBV12-3 or TRBV12-4 and TRBJ1-2, with a tentative D call TRBD1 (5 bases). The sequenced sample consisted of peripheral blood. The CDR3 region has the DNA TGTGCCAGCAGTTTTATGGACATAAAAGACTACACCTTC. Its translation is CASSFMDIKDYTF.